Presented here are 16 T cell receptor beta chains from one specimen sequenced in a study of T cells in Graves' hyperthyroidism and ophthalmopathy. Template material for amplifying TCR beta CDR3 regions consisted of RNA transcripts. HTBI primers were employed in a first-round RT-PCR of the TCR CDR3. TCRdb recomputed calls from the multiplex PCR reads with MiXCR, one row per CDR3 protein. The repertoire includes fewer than 350,000 distinct CDR3 sequences, around 20% of them detected once, and 50% to 65% sits in the top ten. Sequencing used blood. The receptors come from a woman between 50 and 59 years old with Graves' hyperthyroidism.

This clonotype was seen ten or more times. The chain is built from TRBV11-2 and TRBJ2-7, with no clear D. This CDR3 comprises 13 residues. CDR1 is SGHAT, CDR2 FQNNGV, per germline. V was cut by 4 bases and J by 3 bases, with 10 bases left in between. Here the CDR3 DNA reads TGTGCCAGCAGCTACCTCCTCCGCTACGAGCAGTACTTC. It encodes CASSYLLRYEQYF.

This clonotype was counted at least ten times. The gene calls are TRBV2 and TRBJ2-7; 10 bases line up with TRBD2. The CDR3 is made up of 15 amino acids. The germline V gene encodes CDR1 SNHLY and CDR2 FYNNEI. The trim removed 1 base at V and 7 bases at J, leaving 7 bases unmatched. The CDR3 sequence is CASSEVGTSAEEQYF. DNA for the CDR3: TGTGCCAGCAGTGAAGTAGGGACTAGCGCGGAGGAGCAGTACTTC.

The chain carries TRBV28 and TRBJ1-1, with D uncertain. Per the germline V gene, CDR1 is MDHEN and CDR2 is SYDVKM. CDR3 length equals 13 residues. Trimming removed 7 bases from V and 4 bases from J, with 13 bases in between. CDR3 loop: CASTLLSGTEAFF. The CDR3 DNA follows: TGTGCCAGCACCTTGTTGTCGGGCACTGAAGCTTTCTTT.

This clonotype was counted many times. The chain joins TRBV7-9 to TRBJ2-5; D remains unclear. The CDR3 spans 10 residues. Trimming cost V 8 bases and J 4 bases, with 5 bases left between them. Germline CDR1 is SEHNR and CDR2 is FQNEAQ (reference sequence). The DNA of the CDR3 is TGTGCCAGCTCGGTAGAGACCCAGTACTTC. This translates into CASSVETQYF.

This clonotype was picked up a small number of times. Possible read error: a much larger clone is one base away. The chain couples TRBV28 to TRBJ2-1, with TRBD1 matching 8 bases. The CDR3 covers 15 residues. Germline-derived CDR1 and CDR2 are MDHEN and SYDVKM. V gave up 6 bases and J gave up 3 bases; unmatched junction bases: 7. DNA of the CDR3: TGTGCCAGCAGATCCGGGACAGGACACTACAATGAGCAGTTCTTC. The encoded protein is CASRSGTGHYNEQFF.

The chain recombines TRBV5-1 with TRBJ2-5; tentative D call: TRBD2 (6 bases). CDR1 and CDR2 (germline): SGHRS, YFSETQ. Trimming removed 2 bases at V and 2 bases at J, with 13 bases between. The CDR3 is 15 amino acids. In nucleotides, the CDR3 is TGCGCCAGCAGCTTTTCGGGAGTTCAACAAGAGACCCAGTACTTC. It is translated as CASSFSGVQQETQYF.

In its sample, this clonotype was seen a few times. The chain couples TRBV6-1 to TRBJ2-1, with D possibly matching TRBD2 (6 bases). CDR3 length equals 18 residues. V was pared by 6 bases and J by 0 bases, with 21 bases between. Germline V lookup: CDR1 MNHNS, CDR2 SASEGT. CDR3 sequence reads: CASRPMGRQESSYNEQFF. The CDR3 region has the DNA TGTGCCAGCAGGCCCATGGGGAGGCAGGAGAGCTCCTACAATGAGCAGTTCTTC.

This clonotype was found many times. The chain uses TRBV2 and TRBJ2-7; no reliable D call. V was clipped by 8 bases and J by 2 bases, with 19 bases between them. CDR3 length: 15 amino acids. In germline, CDR1 is SNHLY, CDR2 FYNNEI. CDR3 sequence (DNA): TGTGCCAGCGTTGCAGATCAGCCGGCCGCCTACGAGCAGTACTTC. Translating it yields CASVADQPAAYEQYF. Filled out from reference TRBV2 and TRBJ2-7, the complete variable domain reads EPEVTQTPSHQVTQMGQEVILRCVPISNHLYFYWYRQILGQKVEFLVSFYNNEISEKSEIFDDQFSVERPDGSNFTLKIRSTKLEDSAMYFCASVADQPAAYEQYFGPGTRLTVT.

In this sample, this clonotype turned up a few times. J is TRBJ1-2 and V is TRBV20-1, with 9 bases aligning to TRBD1. J was trimmed by 8 bases and V by 5 bases; bases with no gene match: 9. The germline V gene has CDR1 DFQATT and CDR2 SNEGSKA (reference sequence). There are 13 residues in the CDR3. CDR3: CSAFRTGELGYTF. DNA of the CDR3: TGCAGTGCTTTTAGGACAGGGGAGTTAGGCTACACCTTC.

The chain joins TRBV6-1 to TRBJ2-7; 9 nucleotides match TRBD1. The CDR3 is 15 amino acids. Germline CDR1 MNHNS, CDR2 SASEGT. V gave up 6 bases and J gave up 2 bases; unmatched junction bases: 8. The chain's CDR3 is CASRAGTGQPYEQYF. In DNA, the CDR3 is TGTGCCAGCAGGGCAGGGACAGGGCAACCCTACGAGCAGTACTTC.

The chain recombines TRBV29-1 with TRBJ2-5, with TRBD1 identical over 9 bases. Germline V gives CDR1 SQVTM, CDR2 ANQGSEA. The CDR3 covers 13 residues. J lost 5 bases, V lost 1 base, and 2 bases had no gene match. CDR3 sequence reads: CSVEADRGETQYF. In DNA, the CDR3 is TGCAGCGTTGAAGCCGACAGGGGGGAGACCCAGTACTTC.

This clonotype was seen at least ten times. The chain recombines TRBV28 with TRBJ1-2; D gene unclear. Trimming took 5 bases from V and 3 from J, leaving 10 bases between them. Germline CDR1 reads MDHEN; CDR2 reads SYDVKM. The CDR3 has 13 amino acids. CDR3 in DNA: TGTGCCAGCAGTCCCCGACGGTACTATGGCTACACCTTC. Its translation: CASSPRRYYGYTF.

In its sample, this clonotype was seen a few times. The chain's CDR3 is CASSFDGSGANVLTF. Here the CDR3 DNA reads TGTGCCAGCAGCTTCGACGGCTCTGGGGCCAACGTCCTGACTTTC. V and J are TRBV7-9 and TRBJ2-6; no reliable D call. CDR3 size: 15 residues. Between the trimmed V and J ends, which lost 3 bases and 0 bases, there was a span of 6 bases. The germline V gene encodes CDR1 SEHNR and CDR2 FQNEAQ (reference sequence).

The chain employs TRBV6-4 and TRBJ2-2; 10 bases are shared with TRBD2. The CDR3 has 14 residues. V trimming: 5 bases; J trimming: 7 bases; junction bases outside the gene matches: 4. Germline values: CDR1 MRHNA, CDR2 SNTAGT. The CDR3 DNA sequence: TGTGCCAGCAGTCCCCTAGCGGGAGTCGGGGAGCTGTTTTTT. This encodes CASSPLAGVGELFF.

This clonotype showed up many times. The chain recombines TRBV11-3 with TRBJ2-1, with D tentatively TRBD2 (8 bases). Trimming took 8 bases from V and 0 from J, leaving 14 bases between them. The CDR3 runs 15 residues. Germline loops: CDR1 SGHNT, CDR2 YENEEA. The CDR3 sequence is CASETGTSSYNEQFF. CDR3 nucleotide sequence: TGTGCCAGCGAGACAGGGACTAGCTCCTACAATGAGCAGTTCTTC.

This rearrangement joins TRBV12-3 or TRBV12-4 to TRBJ1-2; D is unresolved. The ends were cut back, 8 bases at V and 2 bases at J, with 12 bases in the middle. This CDR3 spans 13 amino acids. The chain's CDR3 is CASAKGGNYGYTF. The CDR3 DNA sequence: TGTGCCAGCGCTAAGGGAGGGAACTATGGCTACACCTTC.